The 23 T cell receptor beta chains in this list originate from one sample, sequenced in a study of technical replicates of blood from a few donors. Profiled with immunoSEQ multiplex PCR; TCRdb holds only in-frame clones, not every one. The table shows about 89,000 clones, with roughly 94% occurring only once. Sequenced input: T cells isolated from PBMCs. The receptor set was obtained from a human donor in good health.

The J gene is TRBJ2-2, the V gene TRBV27; 12 bases align to TRBD1. The V and J ends lost 10 bases and 7 bases, in that order; junction bases with no gene match: 7. This CDR3 has 14 residues. Germline V gives CDR1 MNHEY, CDR2 SMNVEV (reference sequence). The CDR3 here is CATRGQGASGELFF. CDR3 nucleotide sequence: TGTGCCACCCGGGGACAGGGGGCTAGCGGGGAGCTGTTTTTT.

The chain combines TRBV4-1 with TRBJ2-2; TRBD2 matches 7 bases. CDR1 MGHRA and CDR2 YSYEKL come from the germline V gene. J lost 7 bases, V lost 0 bases, and 14 bases had no gene match. The CDR3 has 18 residues. CDR3: CASSQDPPAGKGSGELFF. As DNA, the CDR3 is TGCGCCAGCAGCCAAGACCCCCCAGCGGGAAAGGGTAGCGGGGAGCTGTTTTTT.

This clone was seen more than once but under ten times. The chain links TRBV6-5 to TRBJ2-2; 12 positions agree with TRBD2. Losses at the gene ends were 6 bases for V and 7 bases for J; bases not matched to a gene: 6. The CDR3 length is 15 residues. In germline, CDR1 is MNHEY, CDR2 SVGAGI. The CDR3 DNA is TGTGCCAGCAGGTCGGGACTAGCGGGCGACGGGGAGCTGTTTTTT. Translating it yields CASRSGLAGDGELFF.

This chain connects TRBV5-1 to TRBJ2-7; no clear D. This CDR3 is 13 amino acids long. V lost 4 bases and J lost 1, with 9 bases in between. Germline assignment: CDR1 SGHRS and CDR2 YFSETQ. CDR3 sequence reads: CASSPGQSYEQYF. CDR3 in DNA: TGCGCCAGCAGCCCTGGGCAGTCCTACGAGCAGTACTTC.

This clone was seen a few times. This chain joins TRBV7-9 and TRBJ2-3, with no clear D. Looked up from germline, CDR1 is SEHNR and CDR2 is FQNEAQ (reference sequence). Trimming took 5 bases from V and 0 from J, leaving 3 bases between them. The CDR3 length is 12 residues. The CDR3 region is CASSPSTDTQYF. Here the CDR3 DNA reads TGTGCCAGCAGCCCAAGCACAGATACGCAGTATTTT. The full variable domain, its missing parts supplied by reference TRBV7-9 and TRBJ2-3, is DTGVSQNPRHKITKRGQNVTFRCDPISEHNRLYWYRQTLGQGPEFLTYFQNEAQLEKSRLLSDRFSAERPKGSFSTLEIQRTEQGDSAMYLCASSPSTDTQYFGPGTRLTVL.

The rearrangement joins TRBV5-1 to TRBJ1-2, with TRBD1 identical over 9 bases. This CDR3 is built from 15 residues. CDR1 is SGHRS and CDR2 is YFSETQ in the germline V gene. Trimming removed 5 bases from V and 2 bases from J; junction bases left unmatched: 7. The CDR3 sequence: CASRTQGAINYGYTF. The CDR3, as DNA: TGCGCCAGCAGGACACAGGGGGCTATAAACTATGGCTACACCTTC. The full variable domain, with the rest looked up from reference TRBV5-1 and TRBJ1-2, is KAGVTQTPRYLIKTRGQQVTLSCSPISGHRSVSWYQQTPGQGLQFLFEYFSETQRNKGNFPGRFSGRQFSNSRSEMNVSTLELGDSALYLCASRTQGAINYGYTFGSGTRLTVV.

The V and J genes are TRBV7-8 and TRBJ2-5, with a tentative D call TRBD2 (7 bases). V was clipped by 0 bases and J by 7 bases, with 18 bases between them. Germline V lookup: CDR1 SGHVS, CDR2 FQNEAQ. The CDR3 is made up of 16 amino acids. CDR3 nucleotide sequence: TGTGCCAGCAGCTTAGCGCGGGGGCCACAGGGACCGACCCAGTACTTC. It specifies CASSLARGPQGPTQYF. Full variable domain (missing parts from reference TRBV7-8 and TRBJ2-5): GAGVSQSPRYKVAKRGQDVALRCDPISGHVSLFWYQQALGQGPEFLTYFQNEAQLDKSGLPSDRFFAERPEGSVSTLKIQRTQQEDSAVYLCASSLARGPQGPTQYFGPGTRLLVL.

The V and J genes are TRBV11-2 and TRBJ1-5, with D perhaps matching TRBD1 (6 bases). Germline V lookup: CDR1 SGHAT, CDR2 FQNNGV. The ends were cut back, 3 bases at V and 4 bases at J, with 13 bases in the middle. CDR3 length: 15 residues. DNA of the CDR3: TGTGCCAGCAGCTTGAGGGGGGGAGAGAATCAGCCCCAGCATTTT. Protein product: CASSLRGGENQPQHF.

The V gene is TRBV27, the J gene TRBJ2-7; D uncertain. V was pared by 2 bases and J by 6 bases, with 11 bases between. CDR1 MNHEY and CDR2 SMNVEV come from the germline V gene (reference sequence). The CDR3 spans 13 residues. The CDR3 reads CASSLSLPREQYF. CDR3 nucleotide sequence: TGTGCCAGCAGTTTAAGCCTGCCTCGCGAGCAGTACTTC.

The V and J genes are TRBV4-2 and TRBJ2-5; 13 nucleotides match TRBD2. The CDR3 spans 17 residues. Per germline, CDR1 LGHNA and CDR2 YNFKEQ. V lost 2 bases and J lost 2; bases outside the gene matches: 5. Here the CDR3 DNA reads TGTGCCAGCAGCCAACAAGGGACTAGCGGGGCACAAGAGACCCAGTACTTC. Translated, it gives CASSQQGTSGAQETQYF.

The chain uses TRBV18 and TRBJ2-7; 7 bases are shared with TRBD1. V gave up 0 bases and J gave up 0 bases; unmatched junction bases: 8. The CDR3 totals 17 residues. Germline V gives CDR1 KGHSH, CDR2 LQKENI. CDR3 nucleotides: TGTGCCAGCTCACCACCTTGGGGACAGTCCATCTCCTACGAGCAGTACTTC. This gives the protein CASSPPWGQSISYEQYF.

The J gene is TRBJ2-5, the V gene TRBV28; 8 bases map to TRBD2. Germline CDR1 and CDR2: MDHEN and SYDVKM. This CDR3 comprises 16 residues. The J segment lost 0 bases and the V segment lost 6 bases, leaving 9 bases of the junction unmatched. CDR3 amino acids: CASSQSSGSYQETQYF. In DNA form, the CDR3 reads TGTGCCAGCAGCCAGTCTAGCGGGTCTTACCAAGAGACCCAGTACTTC.

This clone was counted once. V gene TRBV6-5 combines with J gene TRBJ1-1; TRBD1 aligns across 7 bases. Germline lookup yields CDR1 MNHEY and CDR2 SVGAGI. V was pared by 7 bases and J by 0 bases, with 2 bases of the junction left unmatched. The CDR3 has 13 residues. The chain's CDR3 is CASKQGLNTEAFF. In DNA, the CDR3 is TGTGCCAGCAAACAGGGGCTGAACACTGAAGCTTTCTTT.

The rearrangement links TRBV7-9 to TRBJ2-3; possibly TRBD1 for D (6 bases). This CDR3 spans 16 amino acids. V dropped 5 bases and J dropped 2 bases, with 17 bases sitting between them. The V gene's germline CDR1 is SEHNR and CDR2 FQNEAQ (reference sequence). The CDR3 DNA follows: TGTGCCAGCAGCACACAGGGTAGGCATTCCACAGATACGCAGTATTTT. Its protein product is CASSTQGRHSTDTQYF.

This clone was observed once. V is TRBV15 and J is TRBJ2-6; 7 nucleotides match TRBD1. Trimming at V came to 6 bases and at J to 4 bases, leaving 6 bases not matched to a gene. CDR3 size: 15 residues. Germline V gives CDR1 LNHNV, CDR2 YYDKDF (reference sequence). The CDR3 DNA sequence: TGTGCCACCAGGCCCAGGGGGAAAGGGGCCAACGTCCTGACTTTC. It translates to CATRPRGKGANVLTF.

The chain joins TRBV7-9 to TRBJ1-5; perhaps TRBD1 as D (5 bases). Germline V lookup: CDR1 SEHNR, CDR2 FQNEAQ (reference sequence). The V end was cut by 2 bases, the J end by 6 bases, with 20 bases between. CDR3 length equals 17 residues. This CDR3 reads CASSLWGGLGLGQPQHF. DNA for the CDR3: TGTGCCAGCAGCTTATGGGGGGGGTTGGGGTTGGGTCAGCCCCAGCATTTT.

The chain has TRBV23-1 and TRBJ1-1; TRBD1 aligns across 9 bases. TRBV23-1 is an open reading frame whose function is uncertain. The CDR3 sequence is 21 residues long. V was pared by 5 bases and J by 5 bases, with 27 bases of the junction left unmatched. The chain's CDR3 is CASSSLGFFFRPGQGGTEAFF. The CDR3 nucleotides read TGCGCCAGCAGTTCCCTCGGCTTTTTTTTTCGACCGGGACAGGGTGGAACTGAAGCTTTCTTT.

This rearrangement joins TRBV7-9 to TRBJ2-7, with D hard to call. CDR1 and CDR2 from the germline V gene are SEHNR and FQNEAQ (reference sequence). The CDR3 is 17 residues long. V lost 2 bases and J 0 bases, leaving 17 bases between the germline ends. In DNA form, the CDR3 reads TGTGCCAGCAGCTTAATATCTCGTGCGAGAAGCTCCTACGAGCAGTACTTC. As protein: CASSLISRARSSYEQYF. The full variable domain, in which reference TRBV7-9 and TRBJ2-7 provide the parts outside the CDR3, is DTGVSQNPRHKITKRGQNVTFRCDPISEHNRLYWYRQTLGQGPEFLTYFQNEAQLEKSRLLSDRFSAERPKGSFSTLEIQRTEQGDSAMYLCASSLISRARSSYEQYFGPGTRLTVT.

This chain uses TRBV4-1 with TRBJ2-7; TRBD2 aligns across 11 bases. The V gene end was trimmed by 6 bases and the J gene end by 4 bases; junction bases not matched to a gene: 5. The CDR3 has 14 residues. Per the germline V gene, CDR1 is MGHRA and CDR2 is YSYEKL. CDR3 DNA sequence: TGCGCCAGCAGTCAAACTAGCGGGAGATACGAGCAGTACTTC. Amino acid sequence: CASSQTSGRYEQYF.

The chain carries TRBV10-1 and TRBJ2-5; 7 nucleotides match TRBD1. In germline, CDR1 is WNHNN, CDR2 SYGVQD (reference sequence). The V segment lost 3 bases and the J segment 2 bases; nucleotides outside the gene matches: 3. CDR3 length: 14 residues. The CDR3 loop is CASSDGTAQETQYF. The DNA of the CDR3 is TGCGCCAGCAGTGATGGGACAGCACAAGAGACCCAGTACTTC.

The V and J genes are TRBV5-4 and TRBJ2-7; TRBD2 aligns across 11 bases. Germline CDR1 is SGHNT and CDR2 is YYREEE (reference sequence). This CDR3 contains 14 residues. The J segment lost 2 bases and the V segment lost 4 bases, leaving 2 bases of the junction unmatched. CDR3 in amino acids: CASSVTSGTYEQYF. In nucleotides, the CDR3 is TGTGCCAGCAGCGTGACTAGCGGGACCTACGAGCAGTACTTC.

V gene TRBV2 combines with J gene TRBJ2-1, with 7 bases identical to TRBD2. The germline V gene encodes CDR1 SNHLY and CDR2 FYNNEI. With V trimmed by 3 bases and J by 0 bases, 2 bases remained unmatched. The CDR3 runs 15 residues. For the CDR3, the DNA is TGTGCCAGCAGTGATGGCGGGAGCTCCTACAATGAGCAGTTCTTC. Protein product: CASSDGGSSYNEQFF.

For the CDR3, the DNA is TGTGCCAGCAGGACTCTAAAGGCCAAAACTAATTCACCCCTCCACTTT. Translated, it gives CASRTLKAKTNSPLHF. This chain joins TRBV11-2 and TRBJ1-6, with D unclear. CDR1 SGHAT and CDR2 FQNNGV come from the germline V gene. V was pared by 6 bases and J by 6 bases, with 18 bases between. The CDR3 extends over 16 amino acids.